This TCR beta chain was identified in a study of blood T cell repertoires in COVID-19. Study-level background: The United States, Italy and Spain were the sources of the acute and convalescent COVID-19 samples. T cells, B-cell-depleted T cells, or PBMCs provided the cDNA or gDNA that served as material.

Participants came from about two dozen US areas, aged about 18 to 95 years. Membership in each cohort depended on participant-reported clinical history. The germline V gene has CDR1 MNHNY and CDR2 SVGAGI (reference sequence). V lost 5 bases to trimming and J lost 4 bases; unmatched junction nucleotides: 3. This CDR3 is built from 14 residues. The repertoire was sequenced with immunoSEQ multiplex PCR; TCRdb's copy has only in-frame clones and lacks some. The sample shows approximately 400,000 clones, approximately 90% of them seen only once. The specimen sequenced was PBMCs or T cells enriched from blood (not recorded which). The rearrangement uses TRBV6-6 and TRBJ2-1; TRBD1 matches at 9 bases. The sequence was obtained from a woman aged 18-35 years who had recovered from COVID-19. The DNA for the CDR3 is TGTGCCAGCAGTCCGGGACAGGGATACAATGAGCAGTTCTTC. Translation gives CASSPGQGYNEQFF.